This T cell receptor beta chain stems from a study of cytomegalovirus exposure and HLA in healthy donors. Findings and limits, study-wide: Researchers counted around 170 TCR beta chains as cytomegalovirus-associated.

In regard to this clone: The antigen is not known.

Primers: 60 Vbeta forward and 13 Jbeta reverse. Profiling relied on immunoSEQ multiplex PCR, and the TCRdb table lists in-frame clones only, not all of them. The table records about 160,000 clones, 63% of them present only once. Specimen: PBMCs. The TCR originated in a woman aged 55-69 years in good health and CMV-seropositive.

CDR3 bases: TGTGCCAGCAGCGTGGGACTAGCGGGAGGGAACGAGCAGTACTTC. Its protein product is CASSVGLAGGNEQYF. The gene calls are TRBV11-2 and TRBJ2-7; the match to TRBD2 covers 16 bases. Per the germline V gene, CDR1 is SGHAT and CDR2 is FQNNGV. The CDR3 spans 15 residues. With V trimmed by 5 bases and J by 5 bases, 3 bases remained unmatched.